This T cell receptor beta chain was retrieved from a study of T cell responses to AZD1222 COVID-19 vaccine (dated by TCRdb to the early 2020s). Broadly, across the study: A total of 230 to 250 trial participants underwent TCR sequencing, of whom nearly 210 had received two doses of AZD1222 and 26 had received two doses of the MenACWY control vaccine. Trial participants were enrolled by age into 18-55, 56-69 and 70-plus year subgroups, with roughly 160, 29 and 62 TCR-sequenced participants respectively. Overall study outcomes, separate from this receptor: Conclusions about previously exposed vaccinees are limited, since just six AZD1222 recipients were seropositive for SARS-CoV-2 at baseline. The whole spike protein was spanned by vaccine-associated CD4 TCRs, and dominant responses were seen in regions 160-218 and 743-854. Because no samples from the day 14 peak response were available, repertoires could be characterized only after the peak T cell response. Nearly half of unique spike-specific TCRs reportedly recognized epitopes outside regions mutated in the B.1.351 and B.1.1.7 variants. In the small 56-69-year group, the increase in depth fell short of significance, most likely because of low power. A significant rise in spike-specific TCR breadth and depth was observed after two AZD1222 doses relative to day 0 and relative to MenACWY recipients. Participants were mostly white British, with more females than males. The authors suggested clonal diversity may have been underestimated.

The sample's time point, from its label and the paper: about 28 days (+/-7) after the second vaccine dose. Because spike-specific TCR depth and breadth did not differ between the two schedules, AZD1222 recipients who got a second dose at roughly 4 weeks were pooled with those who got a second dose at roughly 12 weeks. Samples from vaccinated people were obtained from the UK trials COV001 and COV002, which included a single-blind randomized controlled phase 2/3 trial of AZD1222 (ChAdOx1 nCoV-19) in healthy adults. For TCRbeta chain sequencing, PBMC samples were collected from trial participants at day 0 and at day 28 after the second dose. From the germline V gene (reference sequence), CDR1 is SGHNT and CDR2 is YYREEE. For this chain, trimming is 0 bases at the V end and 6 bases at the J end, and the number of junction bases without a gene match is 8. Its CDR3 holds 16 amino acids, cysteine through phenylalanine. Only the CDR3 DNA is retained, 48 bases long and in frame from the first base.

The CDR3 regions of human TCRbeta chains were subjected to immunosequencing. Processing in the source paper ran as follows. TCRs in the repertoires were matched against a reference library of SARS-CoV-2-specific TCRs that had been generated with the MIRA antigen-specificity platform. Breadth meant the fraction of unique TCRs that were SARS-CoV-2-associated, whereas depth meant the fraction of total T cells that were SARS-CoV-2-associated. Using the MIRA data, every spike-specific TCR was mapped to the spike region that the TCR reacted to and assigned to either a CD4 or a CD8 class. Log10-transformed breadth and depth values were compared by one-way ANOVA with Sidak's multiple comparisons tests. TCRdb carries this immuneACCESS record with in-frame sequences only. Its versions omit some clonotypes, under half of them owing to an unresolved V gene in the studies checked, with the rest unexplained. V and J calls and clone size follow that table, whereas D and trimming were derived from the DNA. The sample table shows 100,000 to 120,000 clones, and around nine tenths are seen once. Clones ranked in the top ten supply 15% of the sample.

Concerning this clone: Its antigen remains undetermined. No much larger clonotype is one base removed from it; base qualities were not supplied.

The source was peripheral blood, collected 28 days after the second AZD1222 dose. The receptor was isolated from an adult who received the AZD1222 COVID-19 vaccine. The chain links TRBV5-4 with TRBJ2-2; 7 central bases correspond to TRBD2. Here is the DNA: TGTGCCAGCAGCTTGGCCGGGGGGAGGGCCGCCGGGGAGCTGTTTTTT. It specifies CASSLAGGRAAGELFF.